This T cell receptor (beta chain) was obtained from a study of patients and donors after allogeneic stem cell transplantation (TCRdb year 2020). Receptors were amplified or captured by RT-PCR. The sample was run on a NextSeq 550. Using fastp trimming at Q25 and MiXCR clonotype assembly, TCRdb reanalyzed the public sequencing data and kept in-frame beta chains. Each entry merges the rows of one CDR3 protein and shows their most common DNA and genes. In this sample the table shows around 150,000 distinct CDR3 sequences, about 36% of which occur a single time. The top ten clonotypes cover about 50% of the sample. With respect to this clonotype: Its recognized antigen is unknown. Per-base qualities were not stored, and no clone one base away is much larger.

The CDR3 spans 12 residues, from the cysteine through the phenylalanine. CDR3 DNA only is kept here, 36 bases in frame from base 1. V lost 0 bases and J lost 5 bases; the stretch between them is 5 bases long. CDR1 and CDR2 are drawn from the germline V gene: SGHDT, YYEEEE. The chain employs TRBV5-6 and TRBJ2-5, with an unclear D gene assignment. The TCR sequence derives from a human donor who was either an allogeneic HSCT recipient or a stem cell or donor lymphocyte infusion donor (not recorded which). It is not recorded whose cells these are; they may come from a transplant donor. Sequenced: blood, either unsorted or a sorted T cell fraction (not recorded which). In nucleotides, the sequence is TGTGCCAGCAGCTTGGTTCAGGAGACCCAGTACTTC. Its protein product is CASSLVQETQYF.